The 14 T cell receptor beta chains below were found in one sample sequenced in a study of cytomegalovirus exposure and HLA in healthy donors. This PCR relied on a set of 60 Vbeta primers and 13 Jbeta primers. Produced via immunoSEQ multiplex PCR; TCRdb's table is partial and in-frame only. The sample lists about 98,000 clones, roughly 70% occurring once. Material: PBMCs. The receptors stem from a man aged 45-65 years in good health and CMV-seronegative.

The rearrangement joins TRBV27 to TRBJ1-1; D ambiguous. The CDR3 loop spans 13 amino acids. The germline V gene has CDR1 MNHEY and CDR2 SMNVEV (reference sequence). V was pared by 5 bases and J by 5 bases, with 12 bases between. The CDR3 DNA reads TGTGCCAGCAGTCTGAGACGGGAGACTGAAGCTTTCTTT. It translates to CASSLRRETEAFF.

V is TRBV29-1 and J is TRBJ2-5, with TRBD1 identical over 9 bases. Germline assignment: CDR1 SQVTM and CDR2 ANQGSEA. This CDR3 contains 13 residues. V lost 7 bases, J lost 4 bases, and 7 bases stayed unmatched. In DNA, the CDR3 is TGCAGCGCCTCGGGACAGGGAGGAGAGACCCAGTACTTC. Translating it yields CSASGQGGETQYF.

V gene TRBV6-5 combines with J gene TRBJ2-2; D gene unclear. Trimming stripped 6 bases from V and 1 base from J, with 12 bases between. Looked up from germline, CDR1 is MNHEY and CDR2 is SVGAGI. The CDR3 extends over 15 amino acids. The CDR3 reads CASRTPALNTGELFF. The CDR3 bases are TGTGCCAGCAGGACCCCAGCGTTGAACACCGGGGAGCTGTTTTTT.

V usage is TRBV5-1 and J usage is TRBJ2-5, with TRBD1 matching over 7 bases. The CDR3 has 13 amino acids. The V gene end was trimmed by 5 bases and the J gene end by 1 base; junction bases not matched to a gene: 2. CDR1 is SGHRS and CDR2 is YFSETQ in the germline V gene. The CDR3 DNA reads TGCGCCAGCAGTCGGGACAGCCAAGAGACCCAGTACTTC. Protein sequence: CASSRDSQETQYF.

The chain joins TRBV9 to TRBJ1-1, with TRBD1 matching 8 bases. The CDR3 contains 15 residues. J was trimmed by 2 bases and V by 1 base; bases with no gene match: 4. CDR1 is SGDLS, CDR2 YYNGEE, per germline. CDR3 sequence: CASSVFGQGNTEAFF. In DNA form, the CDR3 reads TGTGCCAGCAGCGTATTCGGACAGGGCAACACTGAAGCTTTCTTT.

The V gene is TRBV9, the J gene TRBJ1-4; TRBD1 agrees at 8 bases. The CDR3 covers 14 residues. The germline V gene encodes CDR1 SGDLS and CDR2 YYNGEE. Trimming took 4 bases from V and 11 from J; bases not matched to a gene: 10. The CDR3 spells CASSLGQGGQKLFF. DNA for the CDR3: TGTGCCAGCAGCCTCGGACAGGGTGGGCAGAAACTGTTTTTT.

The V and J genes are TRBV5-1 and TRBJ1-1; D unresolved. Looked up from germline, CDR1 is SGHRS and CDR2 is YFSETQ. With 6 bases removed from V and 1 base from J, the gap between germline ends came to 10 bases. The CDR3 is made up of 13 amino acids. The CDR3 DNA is TGCGCCAGCACCCTACTCGAGAACACTGAAGCTTTCTTT. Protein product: CASTLLENTEAFF.

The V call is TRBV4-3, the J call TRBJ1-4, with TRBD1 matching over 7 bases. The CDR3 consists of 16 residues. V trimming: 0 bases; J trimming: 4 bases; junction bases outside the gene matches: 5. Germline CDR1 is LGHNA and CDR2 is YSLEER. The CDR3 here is CASSQDPGQYNEKLFF. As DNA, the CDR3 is TGCGCCAGCAGCCAAGACCCGGGACAGTATAATGAAAAACTGTTTTTT.

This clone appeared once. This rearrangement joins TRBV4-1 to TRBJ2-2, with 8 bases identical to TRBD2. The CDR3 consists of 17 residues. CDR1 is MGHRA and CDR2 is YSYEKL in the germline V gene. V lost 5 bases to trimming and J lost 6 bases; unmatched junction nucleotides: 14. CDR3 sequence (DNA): TGCGCCAGCAGCTTTCCCTCGGGAGGGCCCTCATCCGGGGAGCTGTTTTTT. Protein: CASSFPSGGPSSGELFF.

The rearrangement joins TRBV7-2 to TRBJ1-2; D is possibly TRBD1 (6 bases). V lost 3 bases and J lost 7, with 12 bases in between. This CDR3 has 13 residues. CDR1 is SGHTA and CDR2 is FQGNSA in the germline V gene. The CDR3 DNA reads TGTGCCAGCAGCTTTCAGGGGATCTCTGGCTACACCTTC. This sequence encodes CASSFQGISGYTF.

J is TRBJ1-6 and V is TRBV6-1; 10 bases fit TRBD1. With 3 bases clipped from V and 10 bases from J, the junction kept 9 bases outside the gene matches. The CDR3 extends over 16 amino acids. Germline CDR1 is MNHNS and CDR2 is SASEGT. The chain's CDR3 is CASSETRTGGRSPLHF. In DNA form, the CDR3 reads TGTGCCAGCAGTGAGACCAGGACAGGGGGAAGGTCACCCCTCCACTTT.

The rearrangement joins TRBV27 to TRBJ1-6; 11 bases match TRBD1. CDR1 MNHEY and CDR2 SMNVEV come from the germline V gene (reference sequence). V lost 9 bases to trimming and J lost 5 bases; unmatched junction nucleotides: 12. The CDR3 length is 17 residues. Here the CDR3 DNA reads TGTGCCAGTCACCCGGACAGGGGGCTTATGGATAATTCACCCCTCCACTTT. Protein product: CASHPDRGLMDNSPLHF.

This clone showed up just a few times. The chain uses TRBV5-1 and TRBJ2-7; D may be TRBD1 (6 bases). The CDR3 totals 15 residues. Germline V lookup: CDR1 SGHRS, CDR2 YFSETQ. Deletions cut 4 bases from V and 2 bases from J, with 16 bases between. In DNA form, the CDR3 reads TGCGCCAGCAGCGTCCCGAGGGACACCACCTACGAGCAGTACTTC. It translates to CASSVPRDTTYEQYF.

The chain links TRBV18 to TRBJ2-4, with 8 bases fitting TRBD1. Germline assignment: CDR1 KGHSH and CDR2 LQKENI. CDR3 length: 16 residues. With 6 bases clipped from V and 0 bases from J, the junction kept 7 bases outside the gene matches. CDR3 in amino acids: CASSPGTGAAKNIQYF. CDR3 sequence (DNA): TGTGCCAGCTCGCCCGGGACAGGAGCAGCCAAAAACATTCAGTACTTC.